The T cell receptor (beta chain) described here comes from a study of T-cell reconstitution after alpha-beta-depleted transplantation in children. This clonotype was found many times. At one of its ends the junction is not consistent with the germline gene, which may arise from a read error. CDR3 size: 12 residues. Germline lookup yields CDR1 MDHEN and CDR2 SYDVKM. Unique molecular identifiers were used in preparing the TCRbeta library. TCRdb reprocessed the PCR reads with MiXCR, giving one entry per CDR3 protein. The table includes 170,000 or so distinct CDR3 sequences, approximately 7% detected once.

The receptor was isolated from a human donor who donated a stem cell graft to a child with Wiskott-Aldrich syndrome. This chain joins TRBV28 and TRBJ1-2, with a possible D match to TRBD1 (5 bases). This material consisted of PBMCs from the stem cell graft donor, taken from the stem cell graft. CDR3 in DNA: TGCTTTGCGGGGCAAAGCAACTATGGCTACACCTTC. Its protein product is CFAGQSNYGYTF.